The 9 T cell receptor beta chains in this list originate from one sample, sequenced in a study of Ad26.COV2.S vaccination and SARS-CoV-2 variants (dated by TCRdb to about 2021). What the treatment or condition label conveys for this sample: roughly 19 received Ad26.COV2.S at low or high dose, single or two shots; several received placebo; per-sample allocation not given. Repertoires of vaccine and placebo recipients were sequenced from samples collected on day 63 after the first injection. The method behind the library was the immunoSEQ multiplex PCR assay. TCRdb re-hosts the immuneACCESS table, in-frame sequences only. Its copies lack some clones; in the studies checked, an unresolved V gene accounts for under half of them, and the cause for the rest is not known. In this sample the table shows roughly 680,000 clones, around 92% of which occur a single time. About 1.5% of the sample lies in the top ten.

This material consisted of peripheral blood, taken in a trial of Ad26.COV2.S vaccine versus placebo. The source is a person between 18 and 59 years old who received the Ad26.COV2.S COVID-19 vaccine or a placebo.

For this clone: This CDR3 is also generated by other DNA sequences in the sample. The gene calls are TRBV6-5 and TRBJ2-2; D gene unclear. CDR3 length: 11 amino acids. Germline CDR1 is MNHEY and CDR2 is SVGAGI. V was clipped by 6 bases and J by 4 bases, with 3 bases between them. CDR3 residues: CASRSTGELFF. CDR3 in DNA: TGTGCCAGCAGAAGCACCGGGGAGCTGTTTTTT.

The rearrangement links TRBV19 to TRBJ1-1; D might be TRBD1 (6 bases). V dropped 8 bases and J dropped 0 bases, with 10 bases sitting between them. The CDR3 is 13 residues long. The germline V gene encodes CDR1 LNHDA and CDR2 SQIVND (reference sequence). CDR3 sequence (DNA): TGTGCCAGTGCCGACAGGTTGAACACTGAAGCTTTCTTT. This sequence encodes CASADRLNTEAFF.

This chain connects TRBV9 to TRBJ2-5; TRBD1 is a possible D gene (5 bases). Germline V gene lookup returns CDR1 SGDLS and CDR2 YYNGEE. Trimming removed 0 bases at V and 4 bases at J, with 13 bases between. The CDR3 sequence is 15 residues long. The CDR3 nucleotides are TGTGCCAGCAGCGTAGGGTGGGGCAGACCAGAGACCCAGTACTTC. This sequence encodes CASSVGWGRPETQYF.

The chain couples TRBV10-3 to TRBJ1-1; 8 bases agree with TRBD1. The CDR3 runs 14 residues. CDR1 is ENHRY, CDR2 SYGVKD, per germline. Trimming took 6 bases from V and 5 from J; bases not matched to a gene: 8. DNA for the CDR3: TGTGCCATCAGCCCGGGACAGGTCAGTACTGAAGCTTTCTTT. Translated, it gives CAISPGQVSTEAFF.

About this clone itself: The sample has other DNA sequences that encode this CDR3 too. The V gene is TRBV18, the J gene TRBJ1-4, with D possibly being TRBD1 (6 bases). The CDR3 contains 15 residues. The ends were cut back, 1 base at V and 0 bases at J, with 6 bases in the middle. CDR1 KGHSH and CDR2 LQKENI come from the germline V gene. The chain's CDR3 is CASSPRTATNEKLFF. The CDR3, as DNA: TGTGCCAGCTCACCACGGACAGCAACTAATGAAAAACTGTTTTTT. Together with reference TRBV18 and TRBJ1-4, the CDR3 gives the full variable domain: NAGVMQNPRHLVRRRGQEARLRCSPMKGHSHVYWYRQLPEEGLKFMVYLQKENIIDESGMPKERFSAEFPKEGPSILRIQQVVRGDSAAYFCASSPRTATNEKLFFGSGTQLSVL.

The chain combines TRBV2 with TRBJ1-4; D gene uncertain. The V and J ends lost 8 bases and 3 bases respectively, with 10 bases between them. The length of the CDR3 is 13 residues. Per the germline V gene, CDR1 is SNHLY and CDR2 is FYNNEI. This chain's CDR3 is CASHPRSNEKLFF. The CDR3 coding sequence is TGTGCCAGCCACCCCCGTTCTAATGAAAAACTGTTTTTT.

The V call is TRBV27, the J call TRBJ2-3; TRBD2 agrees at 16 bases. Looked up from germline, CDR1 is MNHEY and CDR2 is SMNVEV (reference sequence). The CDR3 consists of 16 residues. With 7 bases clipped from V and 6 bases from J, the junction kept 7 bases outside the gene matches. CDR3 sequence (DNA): TGTGCCAGCACCTCGGGACTAGCGGGAGGGCTGGATACGCAGTATTTT. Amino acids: CASTSGLAGGLDTQYF.

The CDR3 spells CASSSKVGSNTEAFF. The CDR3 coding sequence is TGTGCCAGCAGCAGTAAGGTAGGGTCGAACACTGAAGCTTTCTTT. The V and J genes are TRBV7-2 and TRBJ1-1; D call uncertain. The CDR3 covers 15 residues. The V gene lost 5 bases and the J gene lost 1 base, with 14 bases spanning the gap. Germline assignment: CDR1 SGHTA and CDR2 FQGNSA.

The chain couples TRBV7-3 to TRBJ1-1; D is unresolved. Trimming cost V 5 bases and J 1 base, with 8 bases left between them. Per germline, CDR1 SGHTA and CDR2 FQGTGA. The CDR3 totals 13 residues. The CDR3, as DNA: TGTGCCAGCAGCAACCGGGAGAACACTGAAGCTTTCTTT. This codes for CASSNRENTEAFF.